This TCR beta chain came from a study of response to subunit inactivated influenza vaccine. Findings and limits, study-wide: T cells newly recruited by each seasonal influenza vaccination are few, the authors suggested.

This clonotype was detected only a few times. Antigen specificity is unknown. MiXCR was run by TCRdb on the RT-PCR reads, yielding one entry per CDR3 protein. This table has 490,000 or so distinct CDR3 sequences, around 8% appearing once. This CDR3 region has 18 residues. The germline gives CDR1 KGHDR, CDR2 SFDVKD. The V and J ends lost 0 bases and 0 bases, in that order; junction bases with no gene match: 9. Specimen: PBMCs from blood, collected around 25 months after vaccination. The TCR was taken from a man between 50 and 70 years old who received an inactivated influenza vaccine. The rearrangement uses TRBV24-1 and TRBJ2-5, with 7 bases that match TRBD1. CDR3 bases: TGTGCCACCAGTGATTTGAAGGACAGGCTTGGGTACCAAGAGACCCAGTACTTC. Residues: CATSDLKDRLGYQETQYF.